The next 27 T cell receptor beta chains were all read from a single sample in a study of CXCR3-negative and CXCR3-positive naive CD8 T cells. UMI-labeled TRB cDNA libraries were prepared by 5' RACE. TCRdb reanalyzed the 5' RACE reads and collapses them to one entry per CDR3 protein, without DNA. Reported are about 8,300 distinct CDR3 sequences; the ten largest clones contain about 2%. Sequenced: naive CXCR3- CD8+ T cells from blood. Indicated subset: CD45RO-CCR7+CD27+CD95- naive CD8+ T cells lacking CXCR3 (TNR3-). These receptors were collected from a human donor in good health. Some clones in this sample may be carry-over from other donors' samples.

This clonotype counts as medium-sized (0.01 to 0.1%) by frequency. The rearrangement joins TRBV29-1 to TRBJ1-1. The CDR3 has 11 residues. Germline V gene lookup returns CDR1 SQVTM and CDR2 ANQGSEA. CDR3 region: CSLILNTEAFF.

In terms of frequency, this clonotype is medium-sized (0.01 to 0.1%). V and J are TRBV5-1 and TRBJ1-1; TCRdb indicates TRBD1, and absent DNA this call remains unverified. Germline loops: CDR1 SGHRS, CDR2 YFSETQ. The CDR3 is 15 amino acids. The CDR3 is CASSLTGRGATEAFF.

This clonotype counts as medium-sized by frequency. CDR3 loop: CASVTQGQGYYEQYF. The chain uses TRBV28 and TRBJ2-7; the D call from TCRdb, TRBD1, cannot be confirmed without DNA. CDR1 is MDHEN, CDR2 SYDVKM, per germline. The CDR3 is 15 amino acids.

This chain uses TRBV29-1 with TRBJ2-1; without DNA, the TCRdb call of TRBD2 cannot be checked. The CDR3 runs to 13 residues. The germline gives CDR1 SQVTM, CDR2 ANQGSEA. The CDR3 protein is CSVHGITLNEQFF.

This chain uses TRBV28 with TRBJ1-2. CDR1 is MDHEN and CDR2 is SYDVKM in the germline V gene. The CDR3 consists of 14 residues. CDR3 protein: CASSPRISLYGYTF.

The chain links TRBV20-1 to TRBJ2-5; the TRBD2 assignment by TCRdb is unverifiable without DNA. The CDR3 extends over 15 amino acids. Germline CDR1 reads DFQATT; CDR2 reads SNEGSKA (reference sequence). The CDR3 sequence: CSARDRTAGGETQYF.

This chain joins TRBV2 and TRBJ2-7; TCRdb designates TRBD1, a call that cannot be tested without DNA. Germline V CDR1 and CDR2: SNHLY, FYNNEI. This CDR3 comprises 15 residues. The CDR3: CASSEGAGVTYEQYF.

The chain employs TRBV29-1 and TRBJ2-1; TCRdb reports TRBD2, a call that lacks DNA to check it against. Per germline, CDR1 SQVTM and CDR2 ANQGSEA. The CDR3 spans 15 residues. This CDR3 is CSVEEGFLRGNEQFF.

The CDR3 region is CASNYLSPDVAFF. The chain recombines TRBV7-2 with TRBJ1-1. Germline CDR1 reads SGHTA; CDR2 reads FQGNSA. The CDR3 covers 13 residues. The full variable domain, with the rest looked up from reference TRBV7-2 and TRBJ1-1, is GAGVSQSPSNKVTEKGKDVELRCDPISGHTALYWYRQSLGQGLEFLIYFQGNSAPDKSGLPSDRFSAERTGGSVSTLTIQRTQQEDSAVYLCASNYLSPDVAFFGQGTRLTVV.

Measured by frequency, this clonotype is medium-sized (0.01 to 0.1%). The chain combines TRBV12-3 or TRBV12-4 with TRBJ2-1. The CDR3 is 16 amino acids. CDR3 residues: CASSSYGESSYNEQFF.

This clonotype ranks as medium-sized in terms of frequency. The chain has TRBV29-1 and TRBJ2-1; without DNA, the TCRdb call of TRBD2 cannot be checked. Germline CDR1 reads SQVTM; CDR2 reads ANQGSEA. The CDR3 runs to 15 residues. This CDR3 reads CSVEGAGSSYNEQFF.

The chain employs TRBV29-1 and TRBJ1-2; there is no DNA to check the TCRdb D call of TRBD1. In germline, CDR1 is SQVTM, CDR2 ANQGSEA. CDR3 size: 13 residues. CDR3 region: CSVEAHREYGYTF.

The chain joins TRBV29-1 to TRBJ2-2; TCRdb selects TRBD2, and the lack of DNA leaves this call unchecked. The CDR3 spans 15 residues. The germline CDR1 and CDR2 sequences are SQVTM and ANQGSEA. CDR3 amino acids: CSVEWAGSNTGELFF.

This clonotype counts as medium-sized by frequency. The chain recombines TRBV15 with TRBJ2-1; TCRdb picks TRBD2, but there is no DNA to check that call. Germline CDR1 reads LNHNV; CDR2 reads YYDKDF (reference sequence). This CDR3 spans 16 amino acids. CDR3 residues: CATSSTGSGLYNEQFF. Using reference TRBV15 and TRBJ2-1 for the parts outside the CDR3, the full variable domain is DAMVIQNPRYQVTQFGKPVTLSCSQTLNHNVMYWYQQKSSQAPKLLFHYYDKDFNNEADTPDNFQSRRPNTSFCFLDIRSPGLGDTAMYLCATSSTGSGLYNEQFFGPGTRLTVL.

The chain is built from TRBV29-1 and TRBJ2-7; the TCRdb D gene call, TRBD1, has no DNA to confirm it. Germline V gene lookup returns CDR1 SQVTM and CDR2 ANQGSEA. The CDR3 runs to 18 residues. The CDR3 reads CSVAGGQTKQGARYEQYF.

In terms of frequency, this clonotype is medium-sized. The chain links TRBV5-1 to TRBJ1-1; without DNA, the TCRdb call of TRBD1 cannot be checked. Germline V CDR1 and CDR2: SGHRS, YFSETQ. The CDR3 is 14 residues long. CDR3 protein: CASSSDRGGTEAFF.

The CDR3 sequence: CASGLVRYNEQFF. The V and J genes are TRBV12-5 and TRBJ2-1. Germline V CDR1 and CDR2: LGHNT, FRNRAP. This CDR3 contains 13 residues.

V is TRBV3-1 and J is TRBJ2-1; TCRdb picks TRBD2, but there is no DNA to check that call. The CDR3 has 17 residues. CDR1 is LGHDT and CDR2 is YNNKEL in the germline V gene (reference sequence). The CDR3 loop reads CASSQEPWTSGSDEQFF.

This clonotype is deemed medium-sized by its frequency. This CDR3 is CASSLDGGDYGYTF. The chain recombines TRBV5-1 with TRBJ1-2; TCRdb names TRBD1, which stays unverified in the absence of DNA. Germline CDR1 SGHRS, CDR2 YFSETQ. The CDR3 has 14 residues.

Judged by frequency, this clonotype is medium-sized. J is TRBJ2-3 and V is TRBV6-5; TCRdb's assignment of TRBD2 cannot be checked, as there is no DNA. Germline CDR1 MNHEY, CDR2 SVGAGI. There are 19 residues in the CDR3. This CDR3 is CASSPSPPGLAGSTDTQYF.

The genes are TRBV12-3 or TRBV12-4 and TRBJ2-3; as DNA is missing, the TRBD2 call by TCRdb cannot be tested. There are 15 residues in the CDR3. CDR3 in amino acids: CASSFWTSGTDTQYF.

This clonotype shows up as medium-sized by frequency. CDR3 protein: CASSLSRDYEQYF. The gene calls are TRBV11-2 and TRBJ2-7; TCRdb proposes TRBD1, but this gene call is untestable without DNA. Germline V gives CDR1 SGHAT, CDR2 FQNNGV. The CDR3 spans 13 residues.

The rearrangement joins TRBV5-1 to TRBJ2-7. Looked up from germline, CDR1 is SGHRS and CDR2 is YFSETQ. The CDR3 is 14 amino acids. This chain's CDR3 is CASSLTGTSYEQYF.

V is TRBV15 and J is TRBJ1-5; TCRdb picks TRBD1, but there is no DNA to check that call. The germline gives CDR1 LNHNV, CDR2 YYDKDF (reference sequence). The length of the CDR3 is 14 residues. The CDR3 loop reads CATSRDRGNQPQHF.

Frequency places this clonotype as medium-sized (0.01 to 0.1%). This chain connects TRBV4-1 to TRBJ2-6. The CDR3 spans 14 residues. Germline loops: CDR1 MGHRA, CDR2 YSYEKL. The CDR3 sequence is CASSQLAGANVLTF.

V and J are TRBV29-1 and TRBJ2-3. The germline V gene has CDR1 SQVTM and CDR2 ANQGSEA. This CDR3 has 12 residues. CDR3 sequence: CSVEDNTDTQYF.

This clonotype is classed as medium-sized by frequency. The rearrangement joins TRBV20-1 to TRBJ2-1; TCRdb lists TRBD2, though no DNA is available to test this call. The CDR3 has 17 residues. The V gene's germline CDR1 is DFQATT and CDR2 SNEGSKA (reference sequence). CDR3: CSARASGSEDSYNEQFF.